This T cell receptor (beta chain) is from a study of blood T cell repertoires in COVID-19. Study-level information: Acute and convalescent COVID-19 specimens originated in the United States, Italy and Spain. From T cells, B-cell-depleted T cells, or PBMCs came the material, which was cDNA or gDNA.

TCRdb's table, derived via immunoSEQ multiplex PCR, lists solely in-frame clones and lacks some. The sample lists around 450,000 clones, roughly nine tenths occurring once. Germline V lookup: CDR1 SGDLS, CDR2 YYNGEE. V was trimmed by 0 bases and J by 2 bases, leaving 8 bases between them. The CDR3 covers 14 residues. The study recruited people aged about 18 to 90 years across roughly 23 US areas. Symptom resolution, clearance, or two negative PCRs marked the recovered donors of Cohort 3. The chain employs TRBV9 and TRBJ2-5; maybe TRBD1 (6 bases). The TCR was taken from a woman aged 18 to 35 who had recovered from COVID-19. The source material was PBMCs or T cells enriched from blood (not recorded which). In DNA form, the CDR3 reads TGTGCCAGCAGCGTAGAGGGGGTTCAAGAGACCCAGTACTTC. Translating it yields CASSVEGVQETQYF.